Following are 9 T cell receptor beta chains from one sample sequenced in a study of shared clonotypes between healthy human individuals. The repertoire was sequenced with immunoSEQ multiplex PCR; TCRdb's copy has only in-frame clones and lacks some. This table holds fewer than 1 million clones, approximately 97% found once. Naive CD8 populations comprised CD45RO-negative cells positively selected for CCR7, excluding terminally differentiated effector memory CD45RA+ cells. Material: naive CD8+ T cells sorted from blood. These TCRs come from a man aged 25-45 years in good health.

The rearrangement links TRBV14 to TRBJ1-4, with TRBD1 matching over 8 bases. CDR3 length equals 16 residues. After removal of 3 bases from V and 7 bases from J, the junction contained 10 bases not matched to a gene. Germline CDR1 and CDR2: SGHDN and FVKESK. CDR3 nucleotide sequence: TGTGCCAGCAGCCATCCAGGGGACAGGCGTACTGAAAAACTGTTTTTT. Translating it yields CASSHPGDRRTEKLFF.

A single count supports this clone. This rearrangement joins TRBV7-9 to TRBJ2-7; TRBD2 might be the D (7 bases). CDR3 length equals 19 residues. The germline V and J ends were trimmed by 5 bases and 0 bases, with 26 bases remaining between them. Germline CDR1 SEHNR, CDR2 FQNEAQ (reference sequence). Here the CDR3 reads CASSRGGTQGFSVSYEQYF. The CDR3 DNA reads TGTGCCAGCAGCCGGGGAGGGACCCAGGGGTTTAGCGTCTCCTACGAGCAGTACTTC.

This clone was detected a few times. This chain uses TRBV5-1 with TRBJ2-7; D is unclear. V was clipped by 0 bases and J by 2 bases, with 6 bases between them. The CDR3 has 13 residues. Germline V CDR1 and CDR2: SGHRS, YFSETQ. This CDR3 is CASSLERPYEQYF. In DNA form, the CDR3 reads TGCGCCAGCAGCTTGGAGAGGCCCTACGAGCAGTACTTC.

The chain carries TRBV10-3 and TRBJ2-6, with 7 bases matching TRBD1. V lost 0 bases and J lost 2; bases outside the gene matches: 1. CDR3 length equals 16 residues. The germline CDR1 and CDR2 sequences are ENHRY and SYGVKD. CDR3 amino acids: CAISESRGPGANVLTF. For the CDR3, the DNA is TGTGCCATCAGTGAGTCGAGGGGGCCTGGGGCCAACGTCCTGACTTTC.

The chain employs TRBV6-1 and TRBJ1-2, with TRBD1 matching over 11 bases. The germline CDR1 and CDR2 sequences are MNHNS and SASEGT. The CDR3 length is 17 residues. J lost 5 bases, V lost 2 bases, and 10 bases had no gene match. The CDR3 region has the DNA TGTGCCAGCAGTGAATTCGGACAGGGGGCGCATAGTTATGGCTACACCTTC. Translating it yields CASSEFGQGAHSYGYTF.

The chain has TRBV30 and TRBJ2-7, with no clear D. The germline V and J ends were trimmed by 0 bases and 7 bases, with 10 bases remaining between them. The CDR3 contains 12 residues. The germline V gene encodes CDR1 GTSNPN and CDR2 SVGIG (reference sequence). The CDR3 nucleotides are TGTGCCTGGAGTGTGGGAACGTGGGAGCAGTACTTC. Protein: CAWSVGTWEQYF.

This sequence joins TRBV2 and TRBJ2-5; 11 bases are a match to TRBD2. With 8 bases clipped from V and 1 base from J, the junction kept 9 bases outside the gene matches. The CDR3 sequence is 16 residues long. Germline-derived CDR1 and CDR2 are SNHLY and FYNNEI. The CDR3 protein is CASYRGTSGIQETQYF. The CDR3 DNA follows: TGTGCCAGCTACCGGGGGACTAGCGGAATCCAAGAGACCCAGTACTTC.

This rearrangement joins TRBV27 to TRBJ2-7; D remains unclear. The CDR3 has 20 residues. From germline, CDR1 is MNHEY and CDR2 SMNVEV (reference sequence). The V end was cut by 1 base, the J end by 1 base, with 26 bases between. CDR3: CASSLFTPSFGSSYSYEQYF. Here the CDR3 DNA reads TGTGCCAGCAGTTTATTTACCCCCTCGTTCGGCAGCTCTTATTCCTACGAGCAGTACTTC.

The chain couples TRBV28 to TRBJ1-5, with D perhaps TRBD1 (6 bases). Germline lookup yields CDR1 MDHEN and CDR2 SYDVKM. With 8 bases removed from V and 3 bases from J, the gap between germline ends came to 11 bases. The CDR3 runs to 13 residues. The CDR3 spells CASAGVANQPQHF. CDR3 DNA sequence: TGTGCCAGCGCAGGGGTGGCCAATCAGCCCCAGCATTTT.